These 9 T cell receptor beta chains came from one sample sequenced in a study of OX40 agonist ivuxolimab in advanced cancers. Generated by immunoSEQ multiplex PCR, the TCRdb table keeps only in-frame clones and is missing some. The repertoire holds fewer than 80,000 clones, about 83% seen once, with roughly 9.2% in the top ten. Sequences were derived from CD4+ or CD8+ T cells sorted from blood, sampled in a trial of the OX40 agonist ivuxolimab. Receptor source: an adult with an advanced solid tumor such as melanoma, head and neck, liver or kidney cancer.

The CDR3 DNA is TGTGCCAGCAGCGAACCCTTGGGACAGGGCAATGTTGAAGCTTTCTTT. It is translated as CASSEPLGQGNVEAFF. The rearrangement joins TRBV7-6 to TRBJ1-1; 9 bases fit TRBD1. V lost 5 bases to trimming and J lost 7 bases; unmatched junction nucleotides: 14. There are 16 residues in the CDR3. Germline loops: CDR1 SGHVS, CDR2 FNYEAQ.

J is TRBJ1-1 and V is TRBV6-1; perhaps TRBD1 as D (5 bases). CDR1 and CDR2 from the germline V gene are MNHNS and SASEGT. This CDR3 has 12 amino acids. Trimming cost V 11 bases and J 4 bases, with 14 bases left between them. CDR3 region: CASWVGTTEAFF. As DNA, the CDR3 is TGTGCCTCTTGGGTGGGGACCACTGAAGCTTTCTTT.

The CDR3 nucleotides are TGTGCCACCTCTCAGGGCGGCAATCAGCCCCAGCATTTT. It translates to CATSQGGNQPQHF. V and J are TRBV15 and TRBJ1-5; tentatively, D is TRBD1 (5 bases). The V gene's germline CDR1 is LNHNV and CDR2 YYDKDF (reference sequence). Trimming shortened V by 8 bases and J by 2 bases, and 10 bases separated the two germline ends. There are 13 residues in the CDR3.

This clone was observed once. In nucleotides, the CDR3 is TGCGCCAGCAGTGTAGGACCAACTAATGAAAAACTGTTTTTT. Translating gives CASSVGPTNEKLFF. J is TRBJ1-4 and V is TRBV5-1, with D hard to call. Trimming shortened V by 5 bases and J by 0 bases, and 8 bases separated the two germline ends. The CDR3 totals 14 residues. In germline, CDR1 is SGHRS, CDR2 YFSETQ. The whole variable domain, remainder taken from reference TRBV5-1 and TRBJ1-4, is KAGVTQTPRYLIKTRGQQVTLSCSPISGHRSVSWYQQTPGQGLQFLFEYFSETQRNKGNFPGRFSGRQFSNSRSEMNVSTLELGDSALYLCASSVGPTNEKLFFGSGTQLSVL.

The rearrangement uses TRBV20-1 and TRBJ2-3; D is unresolved. V was cut by 4 bases and J by 4 bases, with 6 bases left in between. CDR3 length equals 11 residues. Per the germline V gene, CDR1 is DFQATT and CDR2 is SNEGSKA (reference sequence). The CDR3 sequence: CSAKFSDTQYF. The CDR3 bases are TGCAGTGCTAAATTTTCAGATACGCAGTATTTT.

V is TRBV19 and J is TRBJ1-4; D not certain. The V end was cut by 4 bases, the J end by 8 bases, with 14 bases between. This CDR3 is built from 14 residues. Germline CDR1 is LNHDA and CDR2 is SQIVND (reference sequence). The CDR3 DNA sequence: TGTGCCAGTAGTACCCAGTTTCCAGCAGAAAAACTGTTTTTT. It yields the protein CASSTQFPAEKLFF. Together with reference TRBV19 and TRBJ1-4, the CDR3 gives the full variable domain: DGGITQSPKYLFRKEGQNVTLSCEQNLNHDAMYWYRQDPGQGLRLIYYSQIVNDFQKGDIAEGYSVSREKKESFPLTVTSAQKNPTAFYLCASSTQFPAEKLFFGSGTQLSVL.

This clone was recorded once. The junction shows a germline mismatch at one end, possibly a read error. The chain joins TRBV7-7 to TRBJ2-1; 12 bases are shared with TRBD2. Germline V gives CDR1 SSHAT, CDR2 FNYEAQ (reference sequence). This CDR3 has 15 amino acids. CDR3 in amino acids: CASSLVASGGAEQFF. CDR3 DNA: TGTGCTAGCAGCTTAGTGGCTAGCGGGGGGGCGGAGCAGTTCTTC. Filled out from reference TRBV7-7 and TRBJ2-1, the complete variable domain reads GAGVSQSPRYKVTKRGQDVTLRCDPISSHATLYWYQQALGQGPEFLTYFNYEAQPDKSGLPSDRFSAERPEGSISTLTIQRTEQRDSAMYRCASSLVASGGAEQFFGPGTRLTVL.

This clone was observed once. The chain joins TRBV25-1 to TRBJ2-1, with 11 bases lining up with TRBD1. The germline V gene has CDR1 MGHDK and CDR2 SYGVNS. The CDR3 has 14 amino acids. The V segment lost 8 bases and the J segment 3 bases; nucleotides outside the gene matches: 3. The CDR3 sequence is CASRDRGDYNEQFF. The CDR3 DNA sequence: TGTGCCAGCCGGGACAGGGGGGACTACAATGAGCAGTTCTTC.

The chain employs TRBV2 and TRBJ2-1, with D perhaps matching TRBD1 (6 bases). This CDR3 region has 15 residues. V gave up 3 bases and J gave up 3 bases, with 12 bases separating them. Germline CDR1 SNHLY, CDR2 FYNNEI. The CDR3 is CASSDRGSIYNEQFF. The DNA of the CDR3 is TGTGCCAGCAGTGACAGGGGATCCATCTACAATGAGCAGTTCTTC.